This T cell receptor (beta chain) comes out of a study of T cell changes during pregnancy in multiple sclerosis. The data were produced by immunoSEQ multiplex PCR, yet TCRdb's version contains in-frame clones alone and is incomplete. The table shows tens of thousands of clones, with approximately 90% occurring only once. The V and J ends lost 6 bases and 0 bases, in that order; junction bases with no gene match: 7. CDR3 length equals 15 residues. Germline values: CDR1 SNHLY, CDR2 FYNNEI. The chain carries TRBV2 and TRBJ2-7; TRBD2 matches at 8 bases. The TCR was taken from a female donor with multiple sclerosis, enrolled in a pregnancy study. The sample here was CD8+ T cells from peripheral blood mononuclear cells, taken in the first trimester of pregnancy. The CDR3 sequence is CASRITGGSSYEQYF. DNA of the CDR3: TGTGCCAGCAGAATAACGGGGGGGTCCTCCTACGAGCAGTACTTC.